This is a list of T cell receptor beta chains from one sample in a study of blood T cell repertoires in COVID-19. This table comes from immunoSEQ multiplex PCR, and its TCRdb copy is limited to in-frame clones, with some not included. The data contain some 97,000 clones, around 90% of them seen just once; the ten biggest clones take up less than 7.5%. The sequenced sample consisted of peripheral blood. The source is a woman in her sixties or seventies with acute or convalescent COVID-19. CDR3s include the opening cysteine and the closing phenylalanine or tryptophan. The D gene is left open where the match is weak. Clone size is stated in some rows and not others, as once, few, many or a class when expanded.

j_call,v_call,clone_size,d_call,cdr3_aa,cdr3_nt
TRBJ2-3,TRBV27,NA,NA,CASSTGVTDTQYF,TGTGCCAGCAGCACCGGGGTCACAGATACGCAGTATTTT
TRBJ1-3,TRBV19,NA,TRBD1,CASSLSGGASIYF,TGTGCCAGTAGTTTATCAGGGGGCGCGTCCATATATTTT
TRBJ2-7,TRBV28,NA,TRBD1,CASRGQALYEQYF,TGTGCCAGCAGGGGACAGGCCCTCTACGAGCAGTACTTC
TRBJ1-2,TRBV5-1,NA,TRBD1,CASRARDRGLGGYTF,TGCGCCAGCAGAGCGCGGGACAGGGGGCTTGGTGGCTACACCTTC
TRBJ1-1,TRBV18,NA,TRBD1,CASSSTAGTGGTEAFF,TGTGCCAGCTCATCAACTGCTGGGACAGGGGGCACTGAAGCTTTCTTT
TRBJ2-5,TRBV6-6,NA,TRBD2,CASTTWGGETQYF,TGTGCCAGCACCACGTGGGGAGGGGAGACCCAGTACTTC
TRBJ2-1,TRBV29-1,NA,TRBD1,CSVVWTGAVRKQFF,TGCAGCGTTGTATGGACAGGGGCCGTCCGTAAGCAGTTCTTC
TRBJ1-1,TRBV11-2,NA,NA,CASSFGGPAFF,TGTGCCAGCAGCTTTGGAGGGCCAGCTTTCTTT
TRBJ1-2,TRBV6-6,NA,NA,CASSYRPQGNDYGYTF,TGTGCCAGCAGTTATCGGCCTCAGGGGAACGACTATGGCTACACCTTC
TRBJ2-7,TRBV9,NA,TRBD1,CASSVAGTGWEQYF,TGTGCCAGCAGCGTAGCAGGGACAGGATGGGAGCAGTACTTC
TRBJ1-2,TRBV9,NA,TRBD1,CASSVGSGGYGYTF,TGTGCCAGCAGCGTAGGGTCAGGGGGCTATGGCTACACCTTC
TRBJ1-5,TRBV5-1,NA,NA,CASSEGLGQPQHF,TGCGCCAGCAGTGAGGGCTTGGGTCAGCCCCAGCATTTT
TRBJ1-5,TRBV19,NA,NA,CASRSGQGEPQHF,TGTGCCAGTAGGTCGGGACAAGGAGAGCCCCAGCATTTT
TRBJ2-1,TRBV27,NA,TRBD2,CASSVWGGTYNEQFF,TGTGCCAGCAGTGTGTGGGGGGGTACCTACAATGAGCAGTTCTTC
TRBJ1-1,TRBV28,few,TRBD1,CASGTGQDTEAFF,TGTGCCAGCGGCACAGGACAGGACACTGAAGCTTTCTTT
TRBJ1-1,TRBV3-1/TRBV3-2,NA,NA,CASSQGVGYTEAFF,TGTGCCAGCAGCCAAGGCGTCGGGTATACTGAAGCTTTCTTT
TRBJ1-4,TRBV29-1,NA,NA,CSVQGRGEKLFF,TGCAGCGTCCAGGGTAGGGGCGAAAAACTGTTTTTT
TRBJ2-7,TRBV5-1,few,NA,CASSFDYSYEQYF,TGCGCCAGCAGCTTCGACTACTCCTACGAGCAGTACTTC
TRBJ1-1,TRBV25-1,NA,NA,CASSKSGGKNTEAFF,TGTGCCAGCAGTAAGTCTGGGGGCAAGAACACTGAAGCTTTCTTT
TRBJ1-2,TRBV5-1,NA,NA,CASSLNPGYGYTF,TGCGCCAGCAGCTTAAATCCGGGTTATGGCTACACCTTC
TRBJ2-1,TRBV3-1/TRBV3-2,few,NA,CASSPRGGVPLNEQFF,TGTGCCAGCAGCCCCAGGGGTGGGGTACCGCTTAATGAGCAGTTCTTC
TRBJ2-5,TRBV7-8,NA,TRBD1,CASSRDRGHEETQYF,TGTGCCAGCAGCCGGGACAGGGGGCATGAAGAGACCCAGTACTTC
TRBJ2-5,TRBV19,NA,NA,CASSPQGPGETQYF,TGTGCCAGTAGTCCACAGGGTCCCGGAGAGACCCAGTACTTC
TRBJ1-5,TRBV19,NA,NA,CASSIGGSDQPQHF,TGTGCCAGTAGTATAGGGGGCTCGGATCAGCCCCAGCATTTT
TRBJ1-4,TRBV19,NA,NA,CASSISGSNEKLFF,TGTGCCAGTAGTATCTCCGGGAGTAATGAAAAACTGTTTTTT
TRBJ1-5,TRBV28,NA,TRBD1,CASSPRQGVKPQHF,TGTGCCAGCAGTCCCCGACAGGGTGTTAAGCCCCAGCATTTT
TRBJ2-2,TRBV4-2,NA,NA,CASSHRVAVANTGELFF,TGTGCCAGCAGCCACCGCGTGGCGGTCGCGAACACCGGGGAGCTGTTTTTT
TRBJ1-1,TRBV27,NA,TRBD1,CASRLQGGVAFF,TGTGCCAGCAGGCTCCAGGGGGGAGTAGCTTTCTTT
TRBJ2-1,TRBV25-1,NA,TRBD2,CASRSRSGTSGRLEQFF,TGTGCCAGCAGGTCTCGCTCCGGGACTAGCGGGAGACTTGAGCAGTTCTTC
TRBJ2-5,TRBV4-2,NA,TRBD2,CASSQDSGTSGIGTQYF,TGTGCCAGCAGCCAAGATTCAGGGACTAGCGGGATTGGGACCCAGTACTTC
TRBJ1-1,TRBV5-1,NA,TRBD1,CASSLVGTGLMNTEAFF,TGCGCCAGCAGCTTGGTGGGGACAGGACTTATGAACACTGAAGCTTTCTTT
TRBJ1-1,TRBV28,NA,NA,CASSSTGRGVTEAFF,TGTGCCAGCAGTTCGACGGGACGGGGGGTCACTGAAGCTTTCTTT
TRBJ1-5,TRBV18,once,NA,CASSPDRYPQPQHF,TGTGCCAGCTCACCCGACAGGTATCCTCAGCCCCAGCATTTT
TRBJ2-3,TRBV18,NA,NA,CASSPFGQRGDTQYF,TGTGCCAGCTCACCATTTGGGCAACGGGGAGATACGCAGTATTTT
TRBJ1-5,TRBV24-1,NA,TRBD1,CAIQGARGNQPQHF,TGTGCCATACAGGGGGCGCGGGGCAATCAGCCCCAGCATTTT
TRBJ1-3,TRBV10-2,NA,NA,CASQKPGQFGNTIYF,TGCGCCTCCCAAAAGCCCGGACAGTTTGGAAACACCATATATTTT
TRBJ1-4,TRBV20-1,once,NA,CSAVAVEKLFF,TGCAGTGCTGTGGCAGTCGAAAAACTGTTTTTT
TRBJ2-4,TRBV6-1,few,NA,CASSEGQGQPLVKNIQYF,TGTGCCAGCAGTGAAGGGCAGGGACAACCCCTGGTCAAAAACATTCAGTACTTC
TRBJ1-1,TRBV2,NA,TRBD1,CASSAIPGQGRTEAFF,TGTGCCAGCAGTGCTATACCGGGACAGGGTCGGACTGAAGCTTTCTTT
TRBJ2-3,TRBV7-3,NA,NA,CASSPGWRDTQYF,TGTGCCAGCAGCCCCGGGTGGCGGGATACGCAGTATTTT
TRBJ2-1,TRBV27,NA,TRBD2,CASRFLATSGYNEQFF,TGTGCCAGCAGGTTTTTGGCGACTAGCGGGTACAATGAGCAGTTCTTC